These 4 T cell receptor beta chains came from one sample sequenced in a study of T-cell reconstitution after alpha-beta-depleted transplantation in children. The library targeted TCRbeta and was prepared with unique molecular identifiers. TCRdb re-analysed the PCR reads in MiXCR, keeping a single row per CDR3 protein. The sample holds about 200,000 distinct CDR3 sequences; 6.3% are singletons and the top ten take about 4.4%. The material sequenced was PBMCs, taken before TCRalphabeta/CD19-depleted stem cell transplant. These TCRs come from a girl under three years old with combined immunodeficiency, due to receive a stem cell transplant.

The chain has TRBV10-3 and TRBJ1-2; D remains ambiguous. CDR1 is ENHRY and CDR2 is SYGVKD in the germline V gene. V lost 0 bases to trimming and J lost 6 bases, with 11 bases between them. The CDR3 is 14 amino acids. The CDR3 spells CAISESIHYDGYTF. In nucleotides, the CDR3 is TGTGCCATCAGTGAGTCGATCCACTATGATGGCTACACCTTC.

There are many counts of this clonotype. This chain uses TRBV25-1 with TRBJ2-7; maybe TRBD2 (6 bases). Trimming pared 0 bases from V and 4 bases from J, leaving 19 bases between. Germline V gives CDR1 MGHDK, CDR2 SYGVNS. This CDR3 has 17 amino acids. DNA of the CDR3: TGTGCCAGCAGTGAATACTTCCCCGGGGGAGGCAGATACGAGCAGTACTTC. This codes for CASSEYFPGGGRYEQYF.

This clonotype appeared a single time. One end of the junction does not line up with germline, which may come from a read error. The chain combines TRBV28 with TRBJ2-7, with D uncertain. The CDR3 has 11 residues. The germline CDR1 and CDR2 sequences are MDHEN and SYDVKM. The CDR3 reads CASSSIYEQCF. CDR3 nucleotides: TGTGCCAGCAGCTCCATTTACGAGCAGTGCTTC.

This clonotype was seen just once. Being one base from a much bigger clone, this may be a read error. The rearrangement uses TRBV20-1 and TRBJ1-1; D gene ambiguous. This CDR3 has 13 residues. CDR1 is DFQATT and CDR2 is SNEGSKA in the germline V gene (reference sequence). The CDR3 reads CCARGSRNTEAFF. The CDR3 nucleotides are TGCTGTGCTAGAGGAAGTAGGAACACTGAAGCTTTCTTT.